This T cell receptor (beta chain) originates from a study of human T cells and chemical hapten exposure. The time point is: patch test 2, 6 weeks after DPC sensitization. As for treatment: therapeutic diphenylcyclopropenone sensitization with weekly scalp DPC. This clonotype was recorded many times. The antigen is undetermined. Overall study results and limits: Patch test score rose with PT1 expanded TCRs, significant at 8, 16, 32, not 4. DPC sensitization did not alter TCRs above 1 in 1000 frequency.

Germline V gene lookup returns CDR1 SEHNR and CDR2 FQNEAQ (reference sequence). V shed 4 bases, J shed 12 bases, and the junction held 11 bases outside the gene matches. This CDR3 has 14 amino acids. Individual cDNA molecules received unique molecular identifiers in the library. Study processing details: Per sample, the median was about 95,000 TCRs, with values from about 24,000 to 680,000. TCRdb re-called the RACE reads with MiXCR, one entry per CDR3 protein. The V and J calls come from TCRdb's annotation, not from the publication. The profile covers roughly 94,000 distinct CDR3 sequences, with 7.5% to 10% appearing a single time and approximately 1.9% taken by the ten largest.

The rearrangement links TRBV7-9 to TRBJ2-1; 8 bases match TRBD2. The sequence was obtained from a woman aged 40-49 years with alopecia areata. Some clones in this sample may be carry-over from other donors' samples. Sequenced here: whole blood, sampled in connection with sensitization to the hapten diphenylcyclopropenone (DPC). The CDR3: CASSYGGRSSGQFF. In DNA, the CDR3 is TGTGCCAGCAGCTACGGCGGGAGGTCGTCGGGGCAGTTCTTC.